The 27 T cell receptor beta chains reported below all come from one sample, sequenced in a study of shared clonotypes between healthy human individuals. Method: immunoSEQ multiplex PCR; TCRdb's copy keeps in-frame clones and lacks some. The top ten hold 1.4% of the sample, which has about a million clones, roughly 80% seen once. The sequenced sample consisted of memory CD4+ T cells sorted from blood. Subset noted: CD45RA-negative fraction. These receptors were obtained from a man in his late teens or twenties in good health.

V and J are TRBV28 and TRBJ1-3; a weak D match, TRBD1 (6 bases). V was shortened by 2 bases and J by 2 bases, with 13 bases between the two germline ends. In germline, CDR1 is MDHEN, CDR2 SYDVKM. This CDR3 is built from 16 residues. CDR3 amino acids: CASSLQGGKAGNTIYF. CDR3 nucleotide sequence: TGTGCCAGCAGTTTACAAGGGGGTAAGGCTGGAAACACCATATATTTT.

J is TRBJ1-1 and V is TRBV5-4; D is undetermined. V lost 2 bases, J lost 8 bases, and 19 bases lay in between. The CDR3 has 15 amino acids. Germline CDR1 SGHNT, CDR2 YYREEE (reference sequence). The CDR3 sequence is CASSLDGRLKNEAFF. Here the CDR3 DNA reads TGTGCCAGCAGCTTAGACGGACGATTAAAAAACGAAGCTTTCTTT.

The J gene is TRBJ2-2, the V gene TRBV5-1; D possibly matches TRBD1 or TRBD2 (5 bases each). The V gene lost 5 bases and the J gene lost 7 bases, with 21 bases spanning the gap. The CDR3 length is 16 residues. Germline CDR1 SGHRS, CDR2 YFSETQ. CDR3 DNA sequence: TGCGCCAGCAGACAAGAAGTCGGGACCTTATTCGGGGAGCTGTTTTTT. Residues: CASRQEVGTLFGELFF.

The rearrangement uses TRBV6-1 and TRBJ1-1; D remains unclear. Germline assignment: CDR1 MNHNS and CDR2 SASEGT. With 3 bases removed from V and 7 bases from J, the gap between germline ends came to 12 bases. The CDR3 loop spans 13 amino acids. This chain's CDR3 is CASSDLNLGEAFF. For the CDR3, the DNA is TGTGCCAGCAGTGATTTAAACCTAGGTGAAGCTTTCTTT.

The V and J genes are TRBV19 and TRBJ1-3, with D possibly being TRBD1 (5 bases). Between the trimmed V and J ends, which lost 7 bases and 0 bases, there was a span of 10 bases. The CDR3 is made up of 14 amino acids. Germline CDR1 reads LNHDA; CDR2 reads SQIVND (reference sequence). The CDR3 region is CASTRVFSGNTIYF. The DNA of the CDR3 is TGTGCCAGTACCAGGGTATTCTCTGGAAACACCATATATTTT.

The chain uses TRBV6-6 and TRBJ1-2, with TRBD1 identical over 9 bases. The CDR3 is 14 amino acids. Germline values: CDR1 MNHNY, CDR2 SVGAGI (reference sequence). V shed 4 bases, J shed 8 bases, and the junction held 8 bases outside the gene matches. Written as DNA, the CDR3 is TGTGCCAGCAGTTCCGGACAGGGGTCTCAGGGCTACACCTTC. Its translation: CASSSGQGSQGYTF.

At least ten counts were recorded for this clone. The J gene is TRBJ1-1, the V gene TRBV30; TRBD1 might be the D (5 bases). Between the trimmed V and J ends, which lost 2 bases and 5 bases, there was a span of 12 bases. From germline, CDR1 is GTSNPN and CDR2 SVGIG (reference sequence). The CDR3 totals 13 residues. CDR3 nucleotides: TGTGCCTGGAGTAATGGGGGGACGACTGAAGCTTTCTTT. Protein: CAWSNGGTTEAFF. Supplemented by reference TRBV30 and TRBJ1-1, the full variable domain reads SQTIHQWPATLVQPVGSPLSLECTVEGTSNPNLYWYRQAAGRGLQLLFYSVGIGQISSEVPQNLSASRPQDRQFILSSKKLLLSDSGFYLCAWSNGGTTEAFFGQGTRLTVV.

The genes are TRBV7-8 and TRBJ1-2; D is unclear. The CDR3 runs 17 residues. Trimming shortened V by 1 base and J by 6 bases, and 21 bases separated the two germline ends. The germline CDR1 and CDR2 sequences are SGHVS and FQNEAQ. The DNA of the CDR3 is TGTGCCAGCAGCTTAGGAGACTGGGAGAGGCGGGCCCATGGCTACACCTTC. Its translation is CASSLGDWERRAHGYTF.

In this sample, this clone turned up once. The chain couples TRBV10-1 to TRBJ2-1; possible D gene TRBD2, 5 bases. Per germline, CDR1 WNHNN and CDR2 SYGVQD (reference sequence). V lost 4 bases and J 3 bases, leaving 13 bases between the germline ends. The CDR3 covers 15 residues. CDR3 sequence: CASSVAGENYNEQFF. The DNA for the CDR3 is TGCGCCAGCAGTGTGGCCGGGGAAAACTACAATGAGCAGTTCTTC.

This clone was recorded a few times. The chain carries TRBV30 and TRBJ1-5; TRBD1 is a possible D gene (5 bases). Germline V lookup: CDR1 GTSNPN, CDR2 SVGIG (reference sequence). The CDR3 length is 16 residues. V shed 0 bases and J shed 7 bases, with 19 bases lying between them. CDR3 protein: CAWSVRGNLVDQPQHF. The CDR3 region has the DNA TGTGCCTGGAGTGTACGGGGCAACTTGGTGGACCAGCCCCAGCATTTT.

This chain connects TRBV27 to TRBJ2-1, with TRBD2 matching over 13 bases. V shed 7 bases, J shed 0 bases, and the junction held 9 bases outside the gene matches. This CDR3 comprises 18 residues. Germline CDR1 and CDR2: MNHEY and SMNVEV (reference sequence). CDR3 DNA sequence: TGTGCCAGCACCCTACTAGCGGGGGGGAGACTCTCCTACAATGAGCAGTTCTTC. This codes for CASTLLAGGRLSYNEQFF.

The genes are TRBV18 and TRBJ1-5, with D possibly TRBD1 on 5 matching bases. Germline V lookup: CDR1 KGHSH, CDR2 LQKENI. This CDR3 comprises 18 residues. V lost 2 bases to trimming and J lost 3 bases, with 20 bases between them. The CDR3 loop is CASSPEGATTTFNQPQHF. For the CDR3, the DNA is TGTGCCAGCTCACCAGAAGGGGCCACCACCACCTTCAATCAGCCCCAGCATTTT.

The chain links TRBV6-5 to TRBJ1-1; possibly TRBD1 for D (6 bases). The CDR3 is 11 residues long. Germline values: CDR1 MNHEY, CDR2 SVGAGI. V was cut by 5 bases and J by 10 bases, with 11 bases left in between. The CDR3 DNA reads as TGTGCCAGCAGTAAACAGGGTGTAGCTTTCTTT. It specifies CASSKQGVAFF.

The chain has TRBV28 and TRBJ2-7; 7 bases map to TRBD1. CDR1 is MDHEN and CDR2 is SYDVKM in the germline V gene. This CDR3 has 16 residues. J lost 0 bases, V lost 3 bases, and 8 bases had no gene match. The CDR3 protein is CASSLGAGTVSYEQYF. The CDR3 nucleotides are TGTGCCAGCAGTTTGGGGGCCGGGACAGTCTCCTACGAGCAGTACTTC.

On this clone itself: Other DNA sequences in the sample encode the same CDR3. This chain links TRBV5-6 with TRBJ2-7; D gene ambiguous. The CDR3 covers 11 residues. Trimming cost V 2 bases and J 6 bases, with 6 bases left between them. Germline values: CDR1 SGHDT, CDR2 YYEEEE. The CDR3 spells CASSFDREQYF. Here the CDR3 DNA reads TGTGCCAGCAGCTTTGACCGCGAGCAGTACTTC.

The V and J genes are TRBV10-3 and TRBJ1-2, with 9 nucleotides matching TRBD1. J was trimmed by 9 bases and V by 3 bases; bases with no gene match: 14. This CDR3 region has 16 residues. CDR1 ENHRY and CDR2 SYGVKD come from the germline V gene. The CDR3 is CAISDGQGLSGYSYTF. CDR3 coding DNA: TGTGCCATCAGTGACGGACAGGGGCTCTCCGGGTATAGCTACACCTTC.

The chain is built from TRBV5-1 and TRBJ2-1, with 10 bases aligning to TRBD2. CDR3 length: 14 amino acids. The germline V gene has CDR1 SGHRS and CDR2 YFSETQ. J was trimmed by 5 bases and V by 7 bases; bases with no gene match: 6. The CDR3 here is CASSGTSVHNEQFF. CDR3 bases: TGCGCCAGCTCAGGGACTAGCGTTCACAATGAGCAGTTCTTC.

This chain uses TRBV5-8 with TRBJ1-4; D not certain. V lost 6 bases and J 0 bases, leaving 6 bases between the germline ends. CDR3 length: 13 amino acids. Looked up from germline, CDR1 is SGHTS and CDR2 is YDEGEE. CDR3 bases: TGTGCCAGCAAATATGCAACTAATGAAAAACTGTTTTTT. Encoded protein: CASKYATNEKLFF.

This clone was counted many times. The chain recombines TRBV10-2 with TRBJ1-6, with unresolved D. CDR1 and CDR2 from the germline V gene are WSHSY and SAAADI. The CDR3 sequence is 15 residues long. V was clipped by 2 bases and J by 0 bases, with 5 bases between them. The CDR3 region is CASSEGDSYNSPLHF. The DNA of the CDR3 is TGCGCCAGCAGTGAGGGGGACTCCTATAATTCACCCCTCCACTTT.

This clone was picked up one time. This rearrangement joins TRBV5-1 to TRBJ1-2; D gene uncertain. The V end was cut by 5 bases, the J end by 1 base, with 24 bases between. The CDR3 runs to 18 residues. CDR1 SGHRS and CDR2 YFSETQ come from the germline V gene. CDR3 nucleotides: TGCGCCAGCAGTGTTTTCTCAGGAATTAAATTGGATAACTATGGCTACACCTTC. Translating it yields CASSVFSGIKLDNYGYTF.

This chain connects TRBV7-2 to TRBJ1-3; D remains ambiguous. Germline assignment: CDR1 SGHTA and CDR2 FQGNSA. The CDR3 totals 15 residues. Trimming removed 7 bases from V and 5 bases from J, with 18 bases in between. CDR3 sequence (DNA): TGTGCCAGCAACCCCGGCGGGGTTGGAAGAAACACCATATATTTT. This translates into CASNPGGVGRNTIYF.

The V gene is TRBV4-1, the J gene TRBJ2-1; a weak D match, TRBD1 (6 bases). CDR3 length: 17 amino acids. Trimming removed 0 bases from V and 0 bases from J, with 12 bases in between. CDR1 MGHRA and CDR2 YSYEKL come from the germline V gene. CDR3 protein: CASSQDGGQNSYNEQFF. The CDR3 DNA is TGCGCCAGCAGCCAAGATGGGGGACAAAACTCCTACAATGAGCAGTTCTTC.

The chain has TRBV5-1 and TRBJ2-7; no clear D. CDR3 length equals 12 residues. CDR1 SGHRS and CDR2 YFSETQ come from the germline V gene. The ends were cut back, 0 bases at V and 6 bases at J, with 7 bases in the middle. CDR3 sequence: CASSLVFGEQYF. The CDR3 DNA reads as TGCGCCAGCAGCTTGGTCTTCGGCGAGCAGTACTTC.

The chain joins TRBV9 to TRBJ1-2; 8 nucleotides align to TRBD1. Germline CDR1 and CDR2: SGDLS and YYNGEE. V trimming: 3 bases; J trimming: 5 bases; junction bases outside the gene matches: 6. The CDR3 has 14 amino acids. CDR3 loop: CASSAKQGGYGYTF. The CDR3 DNA sequence: TGTGCCAGCAGCGCCAAACAGGGGGGGTATGGCTACACCTTC.

The rearrangement links TRBV7-8 to TRBJ1-1; D unclear. CDR1 and CDR2 (germline): SGHVS, FQNEAQ. V lost 1 base to trimming and J lost 2 bases, with 5 bases between them. The CDR3 has 13 amino acids. CDR3 in amino acids: CASSLEANTEAFF. CDR3 in DNA: TGTGCCAGCAGCTTAGAGGCTAACACTGAAGCTTTCTTT.

This chain joins TRBV14 and TRBJ2-2; the D is unclear. With 0 bases removed from V and 4 bases from J, the gap between germline ends came to 12 bases. The CDR3 contains 16 residues. CDR1 is SGHDN and CDR2 is FVKESK in the germline V gene. The DNA of the CDR3 is TGTGCCAGCAGCCAAGATGCAGGACCCTTCACCGGGGAGCTGTTTTTT. Amino acids: CASSQDAGPFTGELFF.

The count of this clone is one. This chain links TRBV7-2 with TRBJ1-6; no reliable D call. CDR1 and CDR2 from the germline V gene are SGHTA and FQGNSA. The length of the CDR3 is 14 residues. V lost 5 bases, J lost 6 bases, and 11 bases lay in between. Written as DNA, the CDR3 is TGTGCCAGCAGCCCCCATCAGGTTAATTCACCCCTCCACTTT. Its protein product is CASSPHQVNSPLHF.